This T cell receptor (beta chain) was documented in a study of cytomegalovirus exposure and HLA in healthy donors. Study outcomes and limitations: Cytomegalovirus-associated TCR beta chains were listed, numbering around 150. High specificity and sensitivity for cytomegalovirus status were reported for the classifier. Rare sequences made up most TCRs, while some public TCRs were found in many donors.

Germline loops: CDR1 SGHRS, CDR2 YFSETQ. V gave up 3 bases and J gave up 4 bases, with 10 bases separating them. The CDR3 has 14 amino acids. Among the roughly 120 subjects of the validation cohort, separate from the approximately 660-subject first cohort, were the donors. Assay used: immunoSEQ multiplex PCR; TCRdb lists only in-frame clones, some missing. The sample shows roughly 310,000 clones, 70% to 90% of them seen only once. Comments on this clone: What it recognizes is unknown.

This TCR was sampled from a young man in good health and CMV-seronegative. V is TRBV5-1 and J is TRBJ2-2, with D unclear. Sequenced: PBMCs. The CDR3 nucleotides are TGCGCCAGCAGCTGGGCCTACACCACCGGGGAGCTGTTTTTT. Its translation is CASSWAYTTGELFF.